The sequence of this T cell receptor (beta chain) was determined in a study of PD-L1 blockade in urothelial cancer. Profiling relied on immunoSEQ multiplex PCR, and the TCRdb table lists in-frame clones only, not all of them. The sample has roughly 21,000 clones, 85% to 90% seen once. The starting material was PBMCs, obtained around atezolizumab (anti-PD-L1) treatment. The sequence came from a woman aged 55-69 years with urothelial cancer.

This chain's CDR3 is CASSSPGTSSYEQYF. The CDR3 nucleotides read TGTGCCAGCAGTTCCCCCGGGACTAGTTCCTACGAGCAGTACTTC. This chain joins TRBV28 and TRBJ2-7; TRBD2 agrees at 8 bases. Germline V CDR1 and CDR2: MDHEN, SYDVKM. The ends lost 4 bases at V and 1 base at J; junction bases unmatched: 6. The CDR3 runs to 15 residues.